This TCR beta chain came from a study of blood T cell repertoires in COVID-19. Overall study: PBMCs, B-cell-depleted T cells, or T cells were the source of the cDNA or gDNA that made up the material.

The CDR3 consists of 14 residues. Trimming left V 3 bases short and J 3 bases short, with 12 bases between. CDR1 and CDR2 (germline): DFQATT, SNEGSKA (reference sequence). TCRdb's table, derived via immunoSEQ multiplex PCR, lists solely in-frame clones and lacks some. Of about 140,000 clones in the sample, 70% to 85% were seen once. This study enrolled people aged 18 to 89 from around 26 US geographic areas. Cohort placement rested on clinical history that participants reported themselves. Participants classified as exposed had met a COVID-19 case within 2 weeks before study entry. The sequencing sample was made of PBMCs or T cells enriched from blood (not recorded which). This TCR was recovered from a woman aged 18-29 years who had been exposed to COVID-19. The V call is TRBV20-1, the J call TRBJ2-1; the D gene is possibly TRBD2 (6 bases). The chain's CDR3 is CSASLTGDYNEQFF. CDR3 coding DNA: TGCAGTGCTAGTTTAACGGGAGACTACAATGAGCAGTTCTTC.